The 30 T cell receptor beta chains listed next were all sequenced from one sample in a study of cytomegalovirus exposure and HLA in healthy donors (dated by TCRdb to 2016 to 2017). Preparation of the library involved the immunoSEQ multiplex PCR assay. For the multiplex PCR, a mixture combining 60 forward primers for TCR Vbeta segments and 13 reverse primers for TCR Jbeta segments was used. Here the immuneACCESS table is served through TCRdb, limited to in-frame sequences with V and J called. Missing clones are a known gap in these copies; in checked studies unresolved V genes cover under half, and the rest lacks a known reason. In this sample's table one finds 80,000 to 100,000 clones. The ten largest make up less than 20% of the sample. Sequenced input: PBMCs. Source of these receptors: a man aged 45-65 years in good health and CMV-seropositive.

The gene calls are TRBV7-2 and TRBJ2-7; tentative D call: TRBD1 (6 bases). This CDR3 is built from 17 residues. The germline CDR1 and CDR2 sequences are SGHTA and FQGNSA. Trimming stripped 5 bases from V and 2 bases from J, with 22 bases between. The CDR3 bases are TGTGCCAGCAGCCCGCGGATCGCCGGCACAGGGCCCTACGAGCAGTACTTC. It specifies CASSPRIAGTGPYEQYF.

V gene TRBV2 combines with J gene TRBJ1-4; no clear D gene. The V gene's germline CDR1 is SNHLY and CDR2 FYNNEI. V was clipped by 6 bases and J by 13 bases, with 15 bases between them. The CDR3 has 12 residues. CDR3 nucleotides: TGTGCCAGCAGGCCACGGTCGGGAGGACTGTTTTTT. It yields the protein CASRPRSGGLFF.

The V and J genes are TRBV30 and TRBJ2-2, with TRBD2 matching over 13 bases. CDR1 is GTSNPN, CDR2 SVGIG, per germline (reference sequence). The trim removed 3 bases at V and 6 bases at J, leaving 10 bases unmatched. The CDR3 totals 17 residues. This chain's CDR3 is CAWRARTSGREPGELFF. The CDR3 coding sequence is TGTGCCTGGAGAGCTAGGACTAGCGGGAGAGAGCCCGGGGAGCTGTTTTTT. The full variable domain, rest sourced from reference TRBV30 and TRBJ2-2, is SQTIHQWPATLVQPVGSPLSLECTVEGTSNPNLYWYRQAAGRGLQLLFYSVGIGQISSEVPQNLSASRPQDRQFILSSKKLLLSDSGFYLCAWRARTSGREPGELFFGEGSRLTVL.

The J gene is TRBJ1-2, the V gene TRBV6-5; D is uncertain. Germline loops: CDR1 MNHEY, CDR2 SVGAGI. The V end lost 0 bases, the J end lost 0 bases, and 8 bases lay between the germline ends. The CDR3 length is 15 residues. The CDR3 protein is CASSYSPGSNYGYTF. The CDR3 nucleotides are TGTGCCAGCAGTTACTCGCCGGGATCTAACTATGGCTACACCTTC.

The genes are TRBV30 and TRBJ2-4; no definite D call. V shed 8 bases and J shed 0 bases, with 11 bases lying between them. CDR1 is GTSNPN and CDR2 is SVGIG in the germline V gene (reference sequence). This CDR3 is 13 amino acids long. This CDR3 reads CATQESAKNIQYF. CDR3 coding DNA: TGTGCCACCCAGGAATCAGCCAAAAACATTCAGTACTTC.

V gene TRBV30 combines with J gene TRBJ2-2; D is unresolved. Trimming pared 0 bases from V and 1 base from J, leaving 9 bases between. Germline lookup yields CDR1 GTSNPN and CDR2 SVGIG (reference sequence). This CDR3 comprises 15 residues. CDR3 DNA: TGTGCCTGGAGTGTTCCGGTAGAGAACACCGGGGAGCTGTTTTTT. Translated: CAWSVPVENTGELFF.

The V call is TRBV11-2, the J call TRBJ1-2; D is uncertain. The CDR3 length is 14 residues. Trimming took 5 bases from V and 0 from J, leaving 10 bases between them. CDR1 and CDR2 from the germline V gene are SGHAT and FQNNGV. CDR3 residues: CASSASPANYGYTF. DNA of the CDR3: TGTGCCAGCAGCGCCTCTCCAGCTAACTATGGCTACACCTTC.

The J gene is TRBJ2-3, the V gene TRBV27; 11 positions agree with TRBD1. V shed 5 bases, J shed 2 bases, and the junction held 9 bases outside the gene matches. The CDR3 extends over 17 amino acids. Germline V gene lookup returns CDR1 MNHEY and CDR2 SMNVEV (reference sequence). The CDR3: CASSTRDRGNITDTQYF. The CDR3 nucleotides read TGTGCCAGCAGTACACGGGACAGGGGGAATATCACAGATACGCAGTATTTT.

The CDR3 loop reads CSVSRGATEAFF. The CDR3, as DNA: TGCAGCGTAAGCAGGGGAGCCACTGAAGCTTTCTTT. V gene TRBV29-1 combines with J gene TRBJ1-1, with a tentative D call TRBD1 (6 bases). CDR1 is SQVTM, CDR2 ANQGSEA, per germline. CDR3 length equals 12 residues. Trimming pared 6 bases from V and 4 bases from J, leaving 12 bases between.

This rearrangement joins TRBV6-5 to TRBJ1-1, with 9 bases fitting TRBD1. The junction had 11 bases not matched to a gene; V was cut back by 6 bases and J by 6 bases. This CDR3 is 15 amino acids long. Per germline, CDR1 MNHEY and CDR2 SVGAGI. DNA of the CDR3: TGTGCCAGCAGACTAAACAGGGGGCATGAGGCTGAAGCTTTCTTT. It is translated as CASRLNRGHEAEAFF.

The chain links TRBV11-3 to TRBJ2-7; 12 bases agree with TRBD1. With V trimmed by 3 bases and J by 4 bases, 7 bases remained unmatched. Germline CDR1 reads SGHNT; CDR2 reads YENEEA. The CDR3 extends over 16 amino acids. The CDR3 spells CASSFGWGQGAYEQYF. As DNA, the CDR3 is TGTGCCAGCAGCTTTGGTTGGGGACAGGGGGCTTACGAGCAGTACTTC.

This rearrangement joins TRBV9 to TRBJ2-2; TRBD1 matches 9 bases. In germline, CDR1 is SGDLS, CDR2 YYNGEE. V shed 4 bases, J shed 1 base, and the junction held 2 bases outside the gene matches. CDR3 length equals 15 residues. The CDR3 protein is CASSSGQGNTGELFF. Written as DNA, the CDR3 is TGTGCCAGCAGCTCGGGACAGGGGAACACCGGGGAGCTGTTTTTT.

The V call is TRBV7-9, the J call TRBJ1-4; 9 nucleotides line up with TRBD1. The V and J ends lost 5 bases and 6 bases, in that order; junction bases with no gene match: 7. The germline V gene encodes CDR1 SEHNR and CDR2 FQNEAQ (reference sequence). CDR3 length equals 15 residues. The CDR3: CASSTPGTGYEKLFF. The CDR3, as DNA: TGTGCCAGCAGCACCCCCGGGACAGGGTATGAAAAACTGTTTTTT.

The chain recombines TRBV7-8 with TRBJ2-3; 9 positions agree with TRBD1. V was clipped by 5 bases and J by 5 bases; unmatched bases: 8. Germline CDR1 is SGHVS and CDR2 is FQNEAQ. The CDR3 is 15 amino acids. The CDR3: CASSLYRGRGDTQYF. Here the CDR3 DNA reads TGTGCCAGCAGCCTATACAGGGGGCGCGGAGATACGCAGTATTTT.

The V and J genes are TRBV4-3 and TRBJ2-2; the D is unclear. Germline V lookup: CDR1 LGHNA, CDR2 YSLEER. This CDR3 comprises 16 residues. V lost 0 bases, J lost 0 bases, and 8 bases lay in between. CDR3 sequence (DNA): TGCGCCAGCAGCCAAGATCTAGAATCGAACACCGGGGAGCTGTTTTTT. This codes for CASSQDLESNTGELFF.

The chain recombines TRBV7-9 with TRBJ1-1; 7 bases match TRBD1. The V and J ends lost 5 bases and 1 base, in that order; junction bases with no gene match: 4. CDR1 and CDR2 from the germline V gene are SEHNR and FQNEAQ (reference sequence). This CDR3 spans 14 amino acids. The CDR3: CASSHRDRNTEAFF. Here the CDR3 DNA reads TGTGCCAGCAGCCACCGGGACAGGAACACTGAAGCTTTCTTT.

The genes are TRBV29-1 and TRBJ2-1; TRBD2 agrees at 7 bases. V lost 6 bases and J lost 3; bases outside the gene matches: 8. Germline values: CDR1 SQVTM, CDR2 ANQGSEA. CDR3 length: 14 residues. The CDR3 region has the DNA TGCAGCGTCTTACTACGCGGGAGCTACAATGAGCAGTTCTTC. Translation: CSVLLRGSYNEQFF.

The V and J genes are TRBV18 and TRBJ2-6; D gene ambiguous. Trimming removed 6 bases at V and 0 bases at J, with 6 bases between. This CDR3 has 14 residues. Per the germline V gene, CDR1 is KGHSH and CDR2 is LQKENI. The CDR3 sequence is CASSPSSGANVLTF. CDR3 nucleotides: TGTGCCAGCTCCCCTTCCTCTGGGGCCAACGTCCTGACTTTC.

The V call is TRBV4-3, the J call TRBJ2-3, with TRBD2 identical over 9 bases. V dropped 4 bases and J dropped 6; count of bases not matched to a gene: 5. CDR1 is LGHNA, CDR2 YSLEER, per germline. This CDR3 region has 14 residues. CDR3 DNA: TGCGCCAGCAGCCTTAGCGGGAGTGGCGATACGCAGTATTTT. The encoded protein is CASSLSGSGDTQYF.

This chain links TRBV29-1 with TRBJ2-3, with TRBD1 identical over 10 bases. With V trimmed by 4 bases and J by 6 bases, 13 bases remained unmatched. This CDR3 is built from 16 residues. Germline CDR1 reads SQVTM; CDR2 reads ANQGSEA. The chain's CDR3 is CSVVGQGTLSTDTQYF. CDR3 nucleotides: TGCAGCGTTGTGGGACAGGGGACTCTTTCTACGGATACGCAGTATTTT.

The chain recombines TRBV7-9 with TRBJ1-1; TRBD1 might be the D (5 bases). The CDR3 is 16 amino acids. CDR1 and CDR2 (germline): SEHNR, FQNEAQ (reference sequence). With 4 bases removed from V and 0 bases from J, the gap between germline ends came to 15 bases. This CDR3 reads CASSSLKGPLNTEAFF. DNA of the CDR3: TGTGCCAGCAGCTCCCTAAAGGGGCCTTTGAACACTGAAGCTTTCTTT.

This chain links TRBV7-2 with TRBJ1-1; the match to TRBD1 covers 7 bases. The CDR3 runs to 12 residues. Germline V gives CDR1 SGHTA, CDR2 FQGNSA. After removal of 1 base from V and 10 bases from J, the junction contained 3 bases not matched to a gene. The CDR3 loop is CASSLDRGRAFF. The CDR3 bases are TGTGCCAGCAGCTTAGATAGGGGGCGAGCTTTCTTT. The full variable domain, completed using reference TRBV7-2 and TRBJ1-1, is GAGVSQSPSNKVTEKGKDVELRCDPISGHTALYWYRQSLGQGLEFLIYFQGNSAPDKSGLPSDRFSAERTGGSVSTLTIQRTQQEDSAVYLCASSLDRGRAFFGQGTRLTVV.

V gene TRBV28 combines with J gene TRBJ2-7; TRBD2 agrees at 8 bases. The CDR3 is 14 amino acids. Germline-derived CDR1 and CDR2 are MDHEN and SYDVKM. V shed 5 bases, J shed 6 bases, and the junction held 9 bases outside the gene matches. The CDR3 loop reads CASSIPSGSGEQYF. The CDR3 coding sequence is TGTGCCAGCAGTATACCAAGCGGGAGCGGCGAGCAGTACTTC.

The CDR3 DNA reads TGTGCCAGCAGCTTAGTGGTACGTTCGGGATACGAGCAGTACTTC. Amino acids: CASSLVVRSGYEQYF. The chain recombines TRBV7-9 with TRBJ2-7; maybe TRBD2 (5 bases). CDR1 is SEHNR, CDR2 FQNEAQ, per germline (reference sequence). The CDR3 runs to 15 residues. V lost 1 base, J lost 4 bases, and 14 bases lay in between.

The chain employs TRBV6-1 and TRBJ1-5, with 9 bases aligning to TRBD1. The V gene's germline CDR1 is MNHNS and CDR2 SASEGT. The V segment lost 0 bases and the J segment 10 bases; nucleotides outside the gene matches: 13. This CDR3 spans 17 amino acids. The CDR3 sequence is CASSEAGTGLLIGPQHF. The DNA of the CDR3 is TGTGCCAGCAGTGAAGCAGGGACAGGGCTATTGATCGGCCCCCAGCATTTT.

The gene calls are TRBV4-3 and TRBJ1-1; unclear D gene. V lost 1 base to trimming and J lost 5 bases, with 8 bases between them. Looked up from germline, CDR1 is LGHNA and CDR2 is YSLEER. The CDR3 extends over 13 amino acids. CDR3 nucleotide sequence: TGCGCCAGCAGCCAAGGAGCGAGTACTGAAGCTTTCTTT. Translated, it gives CASSQGASTEAFF.

The chain employs TRBV28 and TRBJ2-7, with TRBD1 identical over 9 bases. With 4 bases clipped from V and 9 bases from J, the junction kept 16 bases outside the gene matches. Germline-derived CDR1 and CDR2 are MDHEN and SYDVKM. This CDR3 is 16 amino acids long. CDR3 DNA: TGTGCCAGCAGTTCATCCTCACAGGGGGCGGGTAGTGTGCAGTACGTC. Its translation is CASSSSSQGAGSVQYV.

The chain couples TRBV4-3 to TRBJ2-1; no definite D call. Germline CDR1 is LGHNA and CDR2 is YSLEER. This CDR3 has 15 amino acids. Deletions cut 3 bases from V and 5 bases from J, with 14 bases between. CDR3 protein: CASSQTEYHDNEQFF. The CDR3 DNA is TGCGCCAGCAGCCAGACTGAGTATCACGACAATGAGCAGTTCTTC.

This chain connects TRBV6-4 to TRBJ2-1; 8 bases match TRBD1. V shed 11 bases and J 10 bases; nucleotides not matched to a gene: 7. The CDR3 consists of 11 residues. Germline V gene data show CDR1 as MRHNA and CDR2 as SNTAGT. The CDR3 region is CAGQRDREQFF. The CDR3 DNA reads as TGTGCCGGCCAACGGGACAGGGAGCAGTTCTTC.

V usage is TRBV7-9 and J usage is TRBJ2-1; D not certain. The germline V gene has CDR1 SEHNR and CDR2 FQNEAQ (reference sequence). V gave up 2 bases and J gave up 0 bases, with 8 bases separating them. CDR3 length: 15 amino acids. Here the CDR3 reads CASSLWQYSYNEQFF. Written as DNA, the CDR3 is TGTGCCAGCAGCTTATGGCAGTACTCCTACAATGAGCAGTTCTTC.